These T cell receptor beta chains were read from a single sample in a study of T cells expressing NK-cell markers. TCRdb re-called the 5' RACE reads and catalogs CDR3 proteins one per entry, DNA excluded. There are about 150,000 distinct CDR3 sequences in the sample, with around a third held by the top ten. The specimen was blood T cells: a sorted CD56 or NKG2C T cell subset, CD4+ or CD8+ T cells, or bulk PBMC T cells (not recorded which). These receptors originate from a woman aged 50 to 60 in good health. Both conserved end residues are part of each CDR3.

j_gene,v_gene,CDR3aa
TRBJ2-7,TRBV7-6,CASSQDRGTSGRANEQYF
TRBJ1-1,TRBV10-3,CAISESRGGTEAFF
TRBJ1-6,TRBV4-1,CASSHPKGGRSPLHF
TRBJ1-1,TRBV10-1,CASSESNGEWAFF
TRBJ2-1,TRBV20-1,CSAREQGATYNEQFF
TRBJ2-1,TRBV5-5,CASSLGQGQYNEQFF
TRBJ1-2,TRBV4-1,CASSQVSLYGYTF
TRBJ2-1,TRBV10-3,CAIRPGLAGVDEQFF
TRBJ2-1,TRBV12-3/TRBV12-4,CASSLNRDYYNEQFF
TRBJ2-3,TRBV20-1,CSARDRGLDTQYF